This T cell receptor beta chain is from a study of shared clonotypes between healthy human individuals (TCRdb year 2020). With respect to the entire study: The cohort comprised two women and three men aged 18 to 49 years. Per donor, three plates each were used for CD4 naive and CD4 memory, two for CD8 naive, and one for CD8 memory. The study deeply sequenced blood TCR repertoires of about five healthy adults to estimate repertoire size and the extent of clonotype sharing between individuals. To increase sequencing depth and limit assay-specific biases, TCR repertoire library preparation and sequencing were carried out by different laboratories using diverse techniques. Leukapheresis yielded between about 0.85 and 9 billion PBMCs per donor. Beyond this particular receptor, the publication reports: Incomplete sequencing was indicated by rarefaction of sorted-subset datasets, despite the large sequencing depth. The genetic and exposure-history diversity represented was limited by the small number of donors. Sharing across several donors was observed for around 4.8% of naive CD4, 3.5% of naive CD8, about 2.3% of memory CD4, and about 0.4% of memory CD8 clonotypes. Compared with non-shared clonotypes, the clonotypes found in all four sorted-subset donors had higher generation probabilities. Only blood was sampled, and tissue TCR repertoires likely differ from those in blood. Estimated clonotype richness was generally larger for naive than for memory subsets. Pairwise subsampling led to the expectation that sequencing depth would affect the degree of clonotype sharing among donors.

Using the deep immunoSEQ assay, multiplex PCR amplified TCR CDR3 regions from genomic DNA. For each cell subset, the extracted genomic DNA was distributed evenly across all wells of several immunoSEQ 96-well plates, and each plate served as one replicate. Each replicate PCR for sorted subsets received about 0.2 ug genomic DNA, equal to roughly 30,000 T cell genomes. Purified libraries were measured with a Qubit 3.0 fluorometer, size-checked on a Bioanalyzer 2100, and measured again with the KAPA Library Quantification kit. Every immunoSEQ 96-well plate was sequenced on a separate single-read 150-cycle Illumina NextSeq 550 flow cell. Under the source paper's analysis protocol: Because the immunoSEQ output held only junctional sequences and lacked quality scores, the filtering could not match the filtering applied to full-length reads. Sequences were annotated with PyIR, a Python wrapper for IgBLAST v1.9, using IMGT germline references to assign V/J genes and CDR3. Reads with weak V/J assignments (E-value above 1e-6), missing CDR3, stop codons, out-of-frame junctions, or ambiguous translated residues were removed. V3J clonotypes were defined as sequences sharing the same inferred V gene, J gene, and CDR3 amino acid sequence. Percentage overlap between repertoires was computed as shared unique clonotypes divided by the size of the smaller repertoire. Richness of each repertoire was evaluated using RTK rarefaction, the Chao1 estimator, and Recon v2.1 estimates of unobserved clonotypes. For all TCRbeta clonotypes obtained by the gDNA method from several donors, generation probabilities were computed with OLGA. TCRdb re-hosts the immuneACCESS table, in-frame sequences only. Its copies lack some clones; in the studies checked, an unresolved V gene accounts for under half of them, and the cause for the rest is not known. V, J and clone size are taken as reported in that table, and D and trimming were inferred from the DNA itself. The sample contains roughly 1,100,000 clones, approximately 72% of them found a single time. The ten top clones hold 1.4% to 1.5% of the sample.

V loses 1 base, J loses 5 bases, and the germline ends lie 2 bases apart. Reading the germline V gene (reference sequence) gives CDR1 GTSNPN and CDR2 SVGIG. The CDR3 measures 11 amino acids from cysteine to phenylalanine. The DNA shown is the 33-base CDR3, in frame from base 1. Healthy HIV-negative adults with no recently reported acute infections or vaccinations were included as donors. Every donor was a Caucasian adult living in Nashville, Tennessee, USA. Magnetic negative selection was used to enrich CD4+ T cells, after which naive cells were positively selected on CD45RA and the negative fraction became the memory subset. Blood was collected by leukapheresis, and PBMCs were isolated by Ficoll-Histopaque density gradient centrifugation and then cryopreserved in liquid nitrogen vapor phase. Analytical flow cytometry was used to check the purity and quantity of each magnetically sorted T cell population. From each sorted fraction, genomic DNA was isolated and quantified by UV absorbance on a Nanodrop 2000c.

This clone was counted a few times. This clone's antigen is unknown. The record has no base qualities; no much larger clone is one base away. Other DNA sequences in this sample translate to the same CDR3. This TCR derives from a man aged 18-30 years in good health. Sequenced sample: memory CD4+ T cells sorted from blood. The cell subset or site label corresponds to: CD45RA-negative fraction. The chain is assembled from TRBV30 and TRBJ2-2; the D gene identity is not certain. The CDR3 region reads CAWSDTGELFF. The bases read TGTGCCTGGAGTGATACCGGGGAGCTGTTTTTT.